The clone carrying this T cell receptor (beta chain) was picked up one time. Its antigen is as yet unknown. 60 Vbeta and 13 Jbeta primers were used in PCR. Using immunoSEQ multiplex PCR, the repertoire was profiled, and TCRdb retains in-frame clones only, with some absent. The table has roughly 180,000 clones, around 81% seen once. This entry is derived from a study of cytomegalovirus exposure and HLA in healthy donors. Per germline, CDR1 LNHDA and CDR2 SQIVND (reference sequence). The germline V and J ends were trimmed by 6 bases and 5 bases, with 10 bases remaining between them. The CDR3 has 12 amino acids. Study-wide results and caveats: The likely origin of a cluster of highly shared sequence variants was a sequencing artifact. In a later analysis, at a false discovery rate of 0.05, some 15,000 TCR beta sequences were associated with HLA alleles. An analysis was carried out later, and it reportedly showed fewer N-insertions in an Asian-associated ancestry cluster than the roughly 700-donor mean. Presence/absence analyses assumed roughly uniform sequencing depth across donors.

This clonotype was obtained from a woman under 30 in good health and CMV-seropositive. This chain uses TRBV19 with TRBJ1-1; D remains unclear. The sequencing input was PBMCs. CDR3 sequence reads: CASRWGGTEAFF. In DNA form, the CDR3 reads TGTGCCAGTAGGTGGGGAGGGACTGAAGCTTTCTTT.